Each of the 9 T cell receptor beta chains below was sequenced from the same sample in a study of cytomegalovirus exposure and HLA in healthy donors. A multiplex PCR was run with 60 Vbeta primers and 13 Jbeta primers. Repertoires were generated with immunoSEQ multiplex PCR, while TCRdb's copy carries only in-frame clones and drops some. The sample has some 75,000 clones; the top ten hold about 0.76%. The sequencing input was PBMCs. All receptors derive from a boy aged 10-17 years in good health and CMV-seronegative.

This chain uses TRBV30 with TRBJ1-4; D gene ambiguous. In germline, CDR1 is GTSNPN, CDR2 SVGIG (reference sequence). The V gene lost 1 base and the J gene lost 4 bases, with 7 bases spanning the gap. The CDR3 consists of 13 residues. The CDR3 DNA follows: TGTGCCTGGAGTGGAGCGGATAATGAAAAACTGTTTTTT. This codes for CAWSGADNEKLFF.

This chain uses TRBV18 with TRBJ2-3, with TRBD2 matching over 15 bases. The germline gives CDR1 KGHSH, CDR2 LQKENI. The length of the CDR3 is 16 residues. After removal of 4 bases from V and 3 bases from J, the junction contained 2 bases not matched to a gene. CDR3 nucleotide sequence: TGTGCCAGCTCACGGGGACTAGCGGGAGGAACAGATACGCAGTATTTT. Its translation: CASSRGLAGGTDTQYF.

The genes are TRBV15 and TRBJ2-5, with TRBD1 matching 7 bases. The CDR3 has 12 amino acids. The V gene's germline CDR1 is LNHNV and CDR2 YYDKDF (reference sequence). The J segment lost 10 bases and the V segment lost 3 bases, leaving 5 bases of the junction unmatched. The CDR3, as DNA: TGTGCCACCAGCAGCAGCAGGGGGAGCCAGTACTTC. Protein sequence: CATSSSRGSQYF.

The J gene is TRBJ1-2, the V gene TRBV4-3; D unresolved. Per the germline V gene, CDR1 is LGHNA and CDR2 is YSLEER. With 0 bases removed from V and 1 base from J, the gap between germline ends came to 6 bases. This CDR3 has 14 residues. CDR3 amino acids: CASSQDNINYGYTF. Written as DNA, the CDR3 is TGCGCCAGCAGCCAAGACAACATTAACTATGGCTACACCTTC.

The J gene is TRBJ1-2, the V gene TRBV9; no firm D call. Deletions cut 4 bases from V and 4 bases from J, with 14 bases between. This CDR3 has 14 amino acids. CDR1 is SGDLS and CDR2 is YYNGEE in the germline V gene. The CDR3 DNA is TGTGCCAGCAGCCCGAAAGAACAGATCTATGGCTACACCTTC. Translating it yields CASSPKEQIYGYTF. The full variable domain, with the rest looked up from reference TRBV9 and TRBJ1-2, is DSGVTQTPKHLITATGQRVTLRCSPRSGDLSVYWYQQSLDQGLQFLIQYYNGEERAKGNILERFSAQQFPDLHSELNLSSLELGDSALYFCASSPKEQIYGYTFGSGTRLTVV.

V and J are TRBV29-1 and TRBJ1-1, with D possibly being TRBD1 (5 bases). Per the germline V gene, CDR1 is SQVTM and CDR2 is ANQGSEA. The CDR3 is 16 amino acids. The V and J ends lost 0 bases and 0 bases respectively, with 14 bases between them. CDR3 in amino acids: CSVEDTSDSLNTEAFF. Here the CDR3 DNA reads TGCAGCGTTGAAGATACTTCCGACAGCTTGAACACTGAAGCTTTCTTT.

The chain links TRBV27 to TRBJ1-2, with 7 nucleotides matching TRBD1. This CDR3 comprises 21 residues. Germline V gene data show CDR1 as MNHEY and CDR2 as SMNVEV (reference sequence). The J segment lost 3 bases and the V segment lost 4 bases, leaving 26 bases of the junction unmatched. CDR3 residues: CASSYLPTRQGQYLGDYGYTF. The DNA of the CDR3 is TGTGCCAGCAGTTACCTCCCTACCCGACAGGGCCAATACCTCGGGGACTATGGCTACACCTTC.

The gene calls are TRBV25-1 and TRBJ2-7; TRBD2 matches at 11 bases. This CDR3 comprises 18 residues. Germline loops: CDR1 MGHDK, CDR2 SYGVNS. Trimming cost V 1 base and J 1 base; bases outside gene matches: 9. Written as DNA, the CDR3 is TGTGCCAGCAGTGAATCAAGGACTAGCGGGCATAATTCCTACGAGCAGTACTTC. This sequence encodes CASSESRTSGHNSYEQYF.

The gene calls are TRBV18 and TRBJ1-1; D is ambiguous. The V gene lost 2 bases and the J gene lost 1 base, with 11 bases spanning the gap. Germline V gene data show CDR1 as KGHSH and CDR2 as LQKENI. There are 15 residues in the CDR3. The CDR3 bases are TGTGCCAGCTCACCAGGTACTATCCGGAACACTGAAGCTTTCTTT. It codes for CASSPGTIRNTEAFF. Full variable domain (missing parts from reference TRBV18 and TRBJ1-1): NAGVMQNPRHLVRRRGQEARLRCSPMKGHSHVYWYRQLPEEGLKFMVYLQKENIIDESGMPKERFSAEFPKEGPSILRIQQVVRGDSAAYFCASSPGTIRNTEAFFGQGTRLTVV.